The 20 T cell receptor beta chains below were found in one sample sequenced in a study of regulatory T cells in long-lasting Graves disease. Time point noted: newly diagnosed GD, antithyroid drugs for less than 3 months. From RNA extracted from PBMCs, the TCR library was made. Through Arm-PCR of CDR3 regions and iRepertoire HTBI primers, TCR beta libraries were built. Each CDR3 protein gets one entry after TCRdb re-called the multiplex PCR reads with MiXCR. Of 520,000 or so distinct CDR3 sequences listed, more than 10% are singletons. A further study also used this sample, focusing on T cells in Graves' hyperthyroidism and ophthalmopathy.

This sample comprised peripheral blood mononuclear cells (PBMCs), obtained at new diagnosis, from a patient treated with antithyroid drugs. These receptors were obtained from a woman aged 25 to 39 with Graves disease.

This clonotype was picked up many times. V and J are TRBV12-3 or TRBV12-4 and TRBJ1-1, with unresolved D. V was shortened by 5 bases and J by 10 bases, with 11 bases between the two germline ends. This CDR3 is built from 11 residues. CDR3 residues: CASSPTTGAFF. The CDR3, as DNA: TGTGCCAGCAGTCCGACTACCGGAGCTTTCTTT.

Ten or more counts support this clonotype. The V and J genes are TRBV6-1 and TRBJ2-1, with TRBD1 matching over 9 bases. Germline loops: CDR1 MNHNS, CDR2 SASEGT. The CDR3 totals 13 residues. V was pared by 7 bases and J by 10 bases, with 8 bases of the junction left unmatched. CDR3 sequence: CASMITGGVEQFF. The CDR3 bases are TGTGCCAGCATGATAACAGGGGGCGTAGAGCAGTTCTTC.

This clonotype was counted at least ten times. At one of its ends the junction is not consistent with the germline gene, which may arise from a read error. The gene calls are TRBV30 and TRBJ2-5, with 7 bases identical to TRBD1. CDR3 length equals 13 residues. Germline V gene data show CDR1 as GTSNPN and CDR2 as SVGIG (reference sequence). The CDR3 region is CAWSRGLGETQCF. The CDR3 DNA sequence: TGTGCCTGGAGTAGGGGGCTCGGCGAGACCCAGTGCTTC. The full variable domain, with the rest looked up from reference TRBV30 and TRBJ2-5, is SQTIHQWPATLVQPVGSPLSLECTVEGTSNPNLYWYRQAAGRGLQLLFYSVGIGQISSEVPQNLSASRPQDRQFILSSKKLLLSDSGFYLCAWSRGLGETQCFGPGTRLLVL.

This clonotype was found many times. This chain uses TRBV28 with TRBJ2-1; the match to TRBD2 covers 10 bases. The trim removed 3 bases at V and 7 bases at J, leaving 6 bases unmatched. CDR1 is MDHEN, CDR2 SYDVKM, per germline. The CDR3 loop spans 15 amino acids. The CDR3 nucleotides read TGTGCCAGCAGTTTCCTAGCGGGAGCGCAGAATGAGCAGTTCTTC. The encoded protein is CASSFLAGAQNEQFF. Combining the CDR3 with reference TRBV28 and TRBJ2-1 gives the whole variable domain DVKVTQSSRYLVKRTGEKVFLECVQDMDHENMFWYRQDPGLGLRLIYFSYDVKMKEKGDIPEGYSVSREKKERFSLILESASTNQTSMYLCASSFLAGAQNEQFFGPGTRLTVL.

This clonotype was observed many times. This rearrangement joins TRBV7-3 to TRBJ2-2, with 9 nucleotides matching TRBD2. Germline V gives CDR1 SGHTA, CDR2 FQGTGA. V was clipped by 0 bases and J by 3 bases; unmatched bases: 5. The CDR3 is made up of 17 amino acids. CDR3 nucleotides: TGTGCCAGCAGCTTAACGTTCGGCGGGAGGGACACCGGGGAGCTGTTTTTT. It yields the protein CASSLTFGGRDTGELFF.

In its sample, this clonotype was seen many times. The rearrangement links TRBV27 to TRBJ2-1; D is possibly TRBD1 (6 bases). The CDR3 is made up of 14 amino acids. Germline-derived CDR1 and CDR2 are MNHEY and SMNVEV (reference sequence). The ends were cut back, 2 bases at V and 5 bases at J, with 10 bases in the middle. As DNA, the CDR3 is TGTGCCAGCAGTTTAAGTCAGGGGAACAATGAGCAGTTCTTC. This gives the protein CASSLSQGNNEQFF.

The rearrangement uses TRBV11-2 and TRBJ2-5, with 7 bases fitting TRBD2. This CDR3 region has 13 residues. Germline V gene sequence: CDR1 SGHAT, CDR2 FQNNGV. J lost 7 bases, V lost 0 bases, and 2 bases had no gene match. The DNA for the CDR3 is TGTGCCAGCAGCTTAGAGTCGGGGGGGACCCAGTACTTC. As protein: CASSLESGGTQYF.

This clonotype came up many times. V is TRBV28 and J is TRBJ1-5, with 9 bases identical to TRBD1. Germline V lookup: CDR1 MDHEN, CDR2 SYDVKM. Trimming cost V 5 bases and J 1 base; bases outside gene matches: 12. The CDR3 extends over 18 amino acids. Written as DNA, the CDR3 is TGTGCCAGCAGTACCACCGGGACAGGGATAGTAAGCAATCAGCCCCAGCATTTT. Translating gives CASSTTGTGIVSNQPQHF. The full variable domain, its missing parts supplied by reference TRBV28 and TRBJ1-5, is DVKVTQSSRYLVKRTGEKVFLECVQDMDHENMFWYRQDPGLGLRLIYFSYDVKMKEKGDIPEGYSVSREKKERFSLILESASTNQTSMYLCASSTTGTGIVSNQPQHFGDGTRLSIL.

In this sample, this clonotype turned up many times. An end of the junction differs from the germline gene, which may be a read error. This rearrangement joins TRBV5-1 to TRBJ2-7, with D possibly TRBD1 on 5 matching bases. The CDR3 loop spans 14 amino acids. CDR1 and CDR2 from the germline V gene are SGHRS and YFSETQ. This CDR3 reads CASSSQGISNEQYF. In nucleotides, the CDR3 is TGCGCCAGCAGTTCTCAGGGTATCTCCAACGAGCAGTACTTC. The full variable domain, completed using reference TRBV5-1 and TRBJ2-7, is KAGVTQTPRYLIKTRGQQVTLSCSPISGHRSVSWYQQTPGQGLQFLFEYFSETQRNKGNFPGRFSGRQFSNSRSEMNVSTLELGDSALYLCASSSQGISNEQYFGPGTRLTVT.

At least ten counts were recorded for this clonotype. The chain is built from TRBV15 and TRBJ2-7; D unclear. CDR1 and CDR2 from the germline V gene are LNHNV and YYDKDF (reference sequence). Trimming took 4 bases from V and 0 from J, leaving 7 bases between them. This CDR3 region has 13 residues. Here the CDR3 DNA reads TGTGCCACCAGCACAAGGGTCTCCTACGAGCAGTACTTC. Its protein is CATSTRVSYEQYF.

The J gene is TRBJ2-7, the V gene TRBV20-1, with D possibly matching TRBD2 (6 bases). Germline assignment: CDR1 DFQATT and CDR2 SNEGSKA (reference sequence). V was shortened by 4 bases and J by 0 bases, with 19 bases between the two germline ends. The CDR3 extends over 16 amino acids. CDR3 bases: TGCAGTGCTACCGGGAGTCGCAGGGATTACTCCTACGAGCAGTACTTC. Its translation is CSATGSRRDYSYEQYF.

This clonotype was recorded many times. The CDR3 reads CASSRQGNSNTEAFF. CDR3 bases: TGTGCCAGCAGCCGACAGGGGAATTCGAACACTGAAGCTTTCTTT. The V and J genes are TRBV7-8 and TRBJ1-1; 8 positions match TRBD1. J was trimmed by 1 base and V by 5 bases; bases with no gene match: 6. Germline CDR1 and CDR2: SGHVS and FQNEAQ. CDR3 length: 15 amino acids.

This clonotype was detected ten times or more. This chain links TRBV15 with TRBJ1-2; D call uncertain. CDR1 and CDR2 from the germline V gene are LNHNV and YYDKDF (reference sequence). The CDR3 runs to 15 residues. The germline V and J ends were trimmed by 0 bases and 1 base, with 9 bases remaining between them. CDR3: CATSRDYQNNYGYTF. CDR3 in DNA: TGTGCCACCAGCAGAGATTATCAGAATAACTATGGCTACACCTTC.

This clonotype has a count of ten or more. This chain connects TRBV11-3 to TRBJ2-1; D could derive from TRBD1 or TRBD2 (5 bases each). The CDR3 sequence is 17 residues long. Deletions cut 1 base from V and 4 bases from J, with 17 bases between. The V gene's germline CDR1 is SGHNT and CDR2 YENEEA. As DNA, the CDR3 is TGTGCCAGCAGCTTAGGCCCACCCAGGGACCTGTACAATGAGCAGTTCTTC. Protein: CASSLGPPRDLYNEQFF.

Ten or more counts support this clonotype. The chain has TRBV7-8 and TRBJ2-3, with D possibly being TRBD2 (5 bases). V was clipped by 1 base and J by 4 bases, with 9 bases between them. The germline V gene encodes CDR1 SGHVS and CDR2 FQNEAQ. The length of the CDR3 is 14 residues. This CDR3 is CASSLVRRADTQYF. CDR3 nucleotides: TGTGCCAGCAGCTTAGTCCGGCGGGCAGATACGCAGTATTTT.

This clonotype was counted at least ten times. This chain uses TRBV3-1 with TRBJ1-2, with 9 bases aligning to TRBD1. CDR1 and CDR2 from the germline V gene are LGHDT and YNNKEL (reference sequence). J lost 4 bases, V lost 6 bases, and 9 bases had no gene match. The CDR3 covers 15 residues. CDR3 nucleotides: TGTGCCAGCAGACCTACAGGGGGCTTGACCTATGGCTACACCTTC. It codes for CASRPTGGLTYGYTF.

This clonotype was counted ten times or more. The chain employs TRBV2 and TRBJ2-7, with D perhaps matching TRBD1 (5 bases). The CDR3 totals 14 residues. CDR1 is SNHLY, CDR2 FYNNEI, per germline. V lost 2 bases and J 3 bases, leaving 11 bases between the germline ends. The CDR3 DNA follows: TGTGCCAGCAGTGAACCCGTGACAGACTACGAGCAGTACTTC. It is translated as CASSEPVTDYEQYF.

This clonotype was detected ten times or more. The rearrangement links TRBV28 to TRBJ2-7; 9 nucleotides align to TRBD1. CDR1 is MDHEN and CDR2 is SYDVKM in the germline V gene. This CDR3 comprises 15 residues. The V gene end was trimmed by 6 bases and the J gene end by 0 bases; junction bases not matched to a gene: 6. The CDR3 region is CASSGTGGLSYEQYF. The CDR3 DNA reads TGTGCCAGCAGCGGAACAGGGGGCCTCTCCTACGAGCAGTACTTC. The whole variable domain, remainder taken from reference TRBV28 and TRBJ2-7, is DVKVTQSSRYLVKRTGEKVFLECVQDMDHENMFWYRQDPGLGLRLIYFSYDVKMKEKGDIPEGYSVSREKKERFSLILESASTNQTSMYLCASSGTGGLSYEQYFGPGTRLTVT.

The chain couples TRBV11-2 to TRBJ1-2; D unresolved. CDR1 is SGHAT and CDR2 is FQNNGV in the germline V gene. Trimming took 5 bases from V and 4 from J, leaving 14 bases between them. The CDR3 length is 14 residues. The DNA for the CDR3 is TGTGCCAGCAGCACTCGGCCCGTCGGCTATGGCTACACCTTC. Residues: CASSTRPVGYGYTF.

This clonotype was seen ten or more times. The CDR3 protein is CASSQEGLAGWNEQFF. For the CDR3, the DNA is TGTGCCAGCAGCCAAGAGGGTCTAGCGGGATGGAATGAGCAGTTCTTC. The chain recombines TRBV3-1 with TRBJ2-1; 9 bases are shared with TRBD2. With 0 bases clipped from V and 7 bases from J, the junction kept 7 bases outside the gene matches. The germline gives CDR1 LGHDT, CDR2 YNNKEL (reference sequence). The CDR3 extends over 16 amino acids.